This is a list of T cell receptor beta chains from one sample in a study of blood T cell repertoires in COVID-19. Measured with immunoSEQ multiplex PCR; TCRdb has only the in-frame clones, and not every one. The sample lists 100,000 to 150,000 clones, 70% to 90% occurring once. Sample: PBMCs or T cells enriched from blood (not recorded which). The source is a woman between 45 and 60 years old who had recovered from COVID-19. Both conserved end residues are part of each CDR3. Each record gives: CDR3 protein, CDR3 DNA, D gene, V gene, CDR3 length, J gene, clone size. D genes are given only for firm matches. Part of the rows lack a size; the others show once, few, many or a class for expanded clones.

CDR3: CASSARGRDSGNTIYF
DNA: TGTGCCAGCAGCGCGCGAGGGAGGGACTCTGGAAACACCATATATTTT
D: -
V: TRBV11-3
length: 16
J: TRBJ1-3
size: -

CDR3: CSVSAGGTGNTIYF
DNA: TGCAGCGTTTCGGCAGGGGGCACTGGAAACACCATATATTTT
D: TRBD1
V: TRBV29-1
length: 14
J: TRBJ1-3
size: -

CDR3: CASGPRGGTYEQYF
DNA: TGTGCCAGCGGCCCCCGGGGGGGGACCTACGAGCAGTACTTC
D: TRBD2
V: TRBV27
length: 14
J: TRBJ2-7
size: -

CDR3: CASSLWAGGLSYEQYF
DNA: TGTGCCAGCAGCTTATGGGCGGGGGGCCTTTCCTACGAGCAGTACTTC
D: TRBD2
V: TRBV7-9
length: 16
J: TRBJ2-7
size: -

CDR3: CASSPSTGGPGADTQYF
DNA: TGTGCCAGCTCACCCTCGACAGGGGGCCCCGGGGCAGATACGCAGTATTTT
D: TRBD1
V: TRBV18
length: 17
J: TRBJ2-3
size: -

CDR3: CASSPGLGAYEQYF
DNA: TGTGCCAGCTCACCGGGGCTAGGGGCCTACGAGCAGTACTTC
D: -
V: TRBV18
length: 14
J: TRBJ2-7
size: -

CDR3: CASSGSGHEQYF
DNA: TGTGCCAGCAGCGGCAGCGGCCACGAGCAGTACTTC
D: -
V: TRBV7-6
length: 12
J: TRBJ2-7
size: -

CDR3: CASSLTQGDSGANVLTF
DNA: TGTGCCAGCTCACTGACTCAGGGGGACTCTGGGGCCAACGTCCTGACTTTC
D: TRBD1
V: TRBV18
length: 17
J: TRBJ2-6
size: few

CDR3: CSVEVREGPLFYEQYF
DNA: TGCAGCGTTGAAGTTCGGGAGGGACCTCTATTTTACGAGCAGTACTTC
D: TRBD2
V: TRBV29-1
length: 16
J: TRBJ2-7
size: -

CDR3: CASSHPTGGSPSSYNEQFF
DNA: TGTGCCAGCAGTCACCCTACGGGGGGGTCTCCTAGCTCCTACAATGAGCAGTTCTTC
D: TRBD2
V: TRBV27
length: 19
J: TRBJ2-1
size: -

CDR3: CASSKGDREGPTNEKLFF
DNA: TGTGCCAGCAGCAAAGGGGACAGGGAGGGGCCAACTAATGAAAAACTGTTTTTT
D: -
V: TRBV21-1
length: 18
J: TRBJ1-4
size: -

CDR3: CASSYRQYGYTF
DNA: TGTGCCAGCAGTTACAGGCAATATGGCTACACCTTC
D: -
V: TRBV12-3/TRBV12-4
length: 12
J: TRBJ1-2
size: few

CDR3: CASSRGGVAQTQYF
DNA: TGCGCCAGCAGCCGGGGGGGAGTAGCACAGACCCAGTACTTC
D: TRBD2
V: TRBV4-3
length: 14
J: TRBJ2-5
size: few

CDR3: CASIRTPFNTEAFF
DNA: TGTGCCAGCATCCGGACACCATTCAACACTGAAGCTTTCTTT
D: -
V: TRBV7-9
length: 14
J: TRBJ1-1
size: -

CDR3: CASSLGDNPYEQYF
DNA: TGCGCCAGCAGCTTGGGGGACAACCCCTACGAGCAGTACTTC
D: -
V: TRBV5-1
length: 14
J: TRBJ2-7
size: -